The T cell receptor (beta chain) under discussion was sequenced for a study of T cell repertoires in cytomegalovirus infection. The overall study: Alongside well-studied HLA-B-restricted CMV epitopes, recently identified HLA-C-restricted CMV epitopes were also used. An indication of both CMV infection and matching HLA type came from public TCR beta signatures.

TCRdb reanalysed the reads using MiXCR and keeps one entry per CDR3 protein. Found here are roughly 990,000 distinct CDR3 sequences, under 40% of them singletons; the top ten hold around 15%. Study results and caveats: Accumulated public TCR beta family frequency recognized individuals carrying CMV together with the relevant HLA. Predominance within the ex vivo response was attributable to HLA-C-restricted CMV-specific TCR beta clonotypes.

This clonotype was seen more than once but under ten times. Antigen: not known. This sequence was found in a human donor in good health (CMV status not recorded). Some clones in this sample may be carry-over from other donors' samples. Sequenced material: cultured CD8+ T cells from PBMCs, taken from culture after CMV antigen stimulation.

The CDR3 loop is CASRNNRGMNTEAFF. The CDR3 nucleotides read TGTGCCAGTAGGAATAACAGGGGGATGAACACTGAAGCTTTCTTT. This sequence joins TRBV19 and TRBJ1-1; 8 positions match TRBD1. The CDR3 consists of 15 residues. The germline gives CDR1 LNHDA, CDR2 SQIVND (reference sequence). V gave up 6 bases and J gave up 0 bases; unmatched junction bases: 6.